The clone carrying this T cell receptor (beta chain) has a handful of counts. Isolated RNA was reverse transcribed in full, so expressed TCRB transcripts were sequenced. Profiled with immunoSEQ multiplex PCR; TCRdb holds only in-frame clones, not every one. The sample shows 300,000 to 350,000 clones, around 20% of them seen only once. This sample is drawn from a study of beta chain features in type 1 diabetes. Germline CDR1 reads LGHNA; CDR2 reads YSLEER. The V gene end was trimmed by 4 bases and the J gene end by 5 bases; junction bases not matched to a gene: 7. The CDR3 has 15 residues. Sequenced: naive CD4+ T cells from blood. V usage is TRBV4-3 and J usage is TRBJ2-1; 8 nucleotides align to TRBD2. The receptor was isolated from a woman under 30 in good health. CDR3 protein: CASSLGTSPHNEQFF. The CDR3 coding sequence is TGCGCCAGCAGCCTCGGGACTAGTCCACACAATGAGCAGTTCTTC.